These 16 T cell receptor beta chains originate from one sample sequenced in a study of cytomegalovirus exposure and HLA in healthy donors (dated by TCRdb to the late 2010s). Receptor libraries were prepared by the immunoSEQ multiplex PCR assay. For the multiplex PCR, a mixture combining 60 forward primers for TCR Vbeta segments and 13 reverse primers for TCR Jbeta segments was used. The table was pulled from immuneACCESS by TCRdb, which kept in-frame rearrangements only. Such tables lose some clones; where checked, under half of the loss comes from unresolved V genes, and the rest has no known cause. The sample yields about 160,000 clones; around 88% were counted once. The ten largest clones take up over 0.8% of the sample. The sequenced material came from PBMCs. Receptors were obtained from a woman younger than 45 in good health and CMV-seronegative.

The chain joins TRBV7-9 to TRBJ1-2, with 7 positions matching TRBD1. This CDR3 is built from 17 residues. CDR1 SEHNR and CDR2 FQNEAQ come from the germline V gene (reference sequence). The V gene end was trimmed by 0 bases and the J gene end by 8 bases; junction bases not matched to a gene: 15. CDR3 in amino acids: CASSLAPEDRPLRGYTF. The DNA of the CDR3 is TGTGCCAGCAGCTTAGCCCCGGAGGACAGGCCCCTGCGGGGCTACACCTTC.

This clone has just a few counts. The V call is TRBV4-3, the J call TRBJ2-3, with a possible D match to TRBD2 (7 bases). CDR1 and CDR2 from the germline V gene are LGHNA and YSLEER. The V end lost 4 bases, the J end lost 7 bases, and 15 bases lay between the germline ends. The CDR3 is 14 residues long. DNA for the CDR3: TGCGCCAGCAGCCCGGGGGGCACTACTTATACGCAGTATTTT. As protein: CASSPGGTTYTQYF.

V and J are TRBV5-1 and TRBJ2-7; a possible D gene is TRBD2 (6 bases). The CDR3 runs 14 residues. CDR1 SGHRS and CDR2 YFSETQ come from the germline V gene. V shed 2 bases and J shed 5 bases, with 14 bases lying between them. The CDR3 here is CASSFGGNKNEQYF. DNA of the CDR3: TGCGCCAGCAGCTTCGGCGGGAATAAAAACGAGCAGTACTTC.

The chain employs TRBV5-1 and TRBJ2-3; D remains ambiguous. V lost 0 bases and J 5 bases, leaving 4 bases between the germline ends. In germline, CDR1 is SGHRS, CDR2 YFSETQ. The CDR3 length is 12 residues. The CDR3 region is CASSLAGDTQYF. CDR3 DNA: TGCGCCAGCAGCTTGGCGGGAGATACGCAGTATTTT.

This clone appeared a single time. The V gene is TRBV7-9, the J gene TRBJ2-4, with D perhaps TRBD2 (5 bases). CDR1 and CDR2 (germline): SEHNR, FQNEAQ (reference sequence). V was cut by 2 bases and J by 4 bases, with 12 bases left in between. The CDR3 loop spans 15 amino acids. The CDR3 protein is CASSLTAGRKNIQYF. CDR3 bases: TGTGCCAGCAGCTTAACGGCGGGCAGGAAAAACATTCAGTACTTC.

The chain recombines TRBV11-3 with TRBJ2-7, with 12 bases matching TRBD2. The junction had 2 bases not matched to a gene; V was cut back by 1 base and J by 4 bases. The V gene's germline CDR1 is SGHNT and CDR2 YENEEA. This CDR3 has 15 amino acids. The CDR3 nucleotides are TGTGCCAGCAGCTTAGGACTAGCGGGAGAGTACGAGCAGTACTTC. The encoded protein is CASSLGLAGEYEQYF.

This chain joins TRBV7-8 and TRBJ1-6, with D uncertain. The CDR3 consists of 17 residues. The V gene lost 0 bases and the J gene lost 7 bases, with 16 bases spanning the gap. CDR1 is SGHVS and CDR2 is FQNEAQ in the germline V gene. CDR3 nucleotides: TGTGCCAGCAGCTTAGCGAACAGCCTAAGCTTCAATTCACCCCTCCACTTT. It specifies CASSLANSLSFNSPLHF.

This chain links TRBV5-1 with TRBJ2-7, with a weak D call TRBD1 (5 bases). The V gene lost 0 bases and the J gene lost 7 bases, with 11 bases spanning the gap. CDR1 and CDR2 (germline): SGHRS, YFSETQ. This CDR3 spans 13 amino acids. CDR3 protein: CASSLEGLGEQYF. Here the CDR3 DNA reads TGCGCCAGCAGCTTGGAGGGGTTAGGAGAGCAGTACTTC.

The chain is built from TRBV10-1 and TRBJ1-5; D unresolved. Germline CDR1 and CDR2: WNHNN and SYGVQD (reference sequence). The CDR3 covers 18 residues. Trimming cost V 1 base and J 3 bases, with 19 bases left between them. The CDR3 here is CASSELTWKLLFNQPQHF. CDR3 sequence (DNA): TGCGCCAGCAGTGAGTTGACATGGAAATTACTCTTCAATCAGCCCCAGCATTTT.

This clone was seen only a few times. The V and J genes are TRBV19 and TRBJ1-4, with D perhaps matching TRBD1 (6 bases). The CDR3 covers 12 residues. The germline gives CDR1 LNHDA, CDR2 SQIVND (reference sequence). The V and J ends lost 6 bases and 8 bases respectively, with 10 bases between them. DNA of the CDR3: TGTGCCAGTAGCCTGGGACAAGAAAAACTGTTTTTT. Translating it yields CASSLGQEKLFF.

This chain joins TRBV15 and TRBJ1-1; D remains unclear. The V end lost 5 bases, the J end lost 1 base, and 8 bases lay between the germline ends. CDR3 length: 13 residues. Germline V gene data show CDR1 as LNHNV and CDR2 as YYDKDF (reference sequence). As DNA, the CDR3 is TGTGCCACCAGCCCGCGCGGGAACACTGAAGCTTTCTTT. Its protein product is CATSPRGNTEAFF.

This sequence joins TRBV19 and TRBJ2-7; TRBD2 is a possible D gene (5 bases). This CDR3 is 13 amino acids long. Germline lookup yields CDR1 LNHDA and CDR2 SQIVND (reference sequence). The V gene lost 5 bases and the J gene lost 5 bases, with 13 bases spanning the gap. The chain's CDR3 is CASSATRGHEQYF. For the CDR3, the DNA is TGTGCCAGTAGTGCAACACGAGGGCACGAGCAGTACTTC.

V and J are TRBV7-2 and TRBJ1-5; TRBD1 matches 10 bases. There are 14 residues in the CDR3. With 5 bases clipped from V and 6 bases from J, the junction kept 4 bases outside the gene matches. CDR1 and CDR2 (germline): SGHTA, FQGNSA. As DNA, the CDR3 is TGTGCCAGCAGCGCGGACAGGGGGGGTCAGCCCCAGCATTTT. This encodes CASSADRGGQPQHF. Full variable domain (outside the CDR3, taken from reference TRBV7-2 and TRBJ1-5): GAGVSQSPSNKVTEKGKDVELRCDPISGHTALYWYRQSLGQGLEFLIYFQGNSAPDKSGLPSDRFSAERTGGSVSTLTIQRTQQEDSAVYLCASSADRGGQPQHFGDGTRLSIL.

This sequence joins TRBV4-1 and TRBJ1-2; possibly TRBD1 for D (6 bases). V gave up 1 base and J gave up 8 bases, with 8 bases separating them. This CDR3 is 12 amino acids long. Per the germline V gene, CDR1 is MGHRA and CDR2 is YSYEKL. CDR3 coding DNA: TGCGCCAGCAGCCAAGTAGGGGGAGGCTACACCTTC. This translates into CASSQVGGGYTF.

CDR3 sequence: CASSSTWTGLAYQPQHF. Here the CDR3 DNA reads TGTGCCAGCAGCTCGACCTGGACAGGGCTCGCCTATCAGCCCCAGCATTTT. The V and J genes are TRBV7-6 and TRBJ1-5; 8 bases fit TRBD1. The CDR3 runs to 17 residues. The trim removed 4 bases at V and 5 bases at J, leaving 13 bases unmatched. Germline loops: CDR1 SGHVS, CDR2 FNYEAQ.

V is TRBV14 and J is TRBJ1-1; 9 positions match TRBD1. V shed 0 bases and J 7 bases; nucleotides not matched to a gene: 6. The length of the CDR3 is 15 residues. Germline V CDR1 and CDR2: SGHDN, FVKESK. The CDR3 coding sequence is TGTGCCAGCAGCCAAGATAGCGGGACAGGGTTTGAAGCTTTCTTT. Translating it yields CASSQDSGTGFEAFF.